This T cell receptor (beta chain) was recorded in a study of T-cell reconstitution after alpha-beta-depleted transplantation in children. General study results and limits: Expanded graft clones, several hundred of them, were reportedly the source of alpha-beta T cells about two months after transplant.

This clonotype was seen only a few times. The antigen is unknown. V was trimmed by 0 bases and J by 0 bases, leaving 14 bases between them. The germline CDR1 and CDR2 sequences are DFQATT and SNEGSKA (reference sequence). This CDR3 has 16 residues. It was with unique molecular identifiers that the TCRbeta library was prepared. TCRdb reanalysed the PCR reads using MiXCR and keeps one entry per CDR3 protein. The data hold about 980,000 distinct CDR3 sequences, with 25% to 30% observed a single time. The gene calls are TRBV20-1 and TRBJ2-5; a possible D gene is TRBD2 (6 bases). The sequenced sample was PBMCs, mostly from graft donor cells, obtained 360 days after TCRalphabeta/CD19-depleted stem cell transplant. The TCR sequence derives from a boy under three years old who had a stem cell transplant for SCID, so the T cells may come from the graft donor. The CDR3 protein is CSARDRRGRYQETQYF. The CDR3, as DNA: TGCAGTGCTAGAGATAGGAGGGGAAGGTACCAAGAGACCCAGTACTTC.